This record covers a single T cell receptor (beta chain). This entry is derived from a study of regulatory T cells in long-lasting Graves disease. Germline V gives CDR1 MGHRA, CDR2 YSYEKL. The CDR3 length is 14 residues. V gave up 3 bases and J gave up 1 base, with 10 bases separating them. CDR3-region Arm-PCR and iRepertoire HTBI primers produced the TCR beta libraries. Each CDR3 protein gets one entry after TCRdb re-called the multiplex PCR reads with MiXCR. Among roughly 400,000 distinct CDR3 sequences listed, around 20% were seen once. Specified time point: persistent/refractory GD, antithyroid drugs over 5 years with positive TRAb. Extracted PBMC RNA gave rise to the TCR library.

V gene TRBV4-1 combines with J gene TRBJ2-7; D is perhaps TRBD1 (6 bases). The material sequenced was peripheral blood mononuclear cells (PBMCs), taken when the disease was refractory, from a patient treated with antithyroid drugs. This receptor was obtained from a female donor with Graves disease. CDR3 residues: CASSHNRESYEQYF. CDR3 sequence (DNA): TGCGCCAGCAGCCACAACAGGGAGTCCTACGAGCAGTACTTC.